A single sample gave rise to the 23 T cell receptor beta chains below, sequenced in a study of T cell responses to AZD1222 COVID-19 vaccine. Sequenced by immunoSEQ multiplex PCR; TCRdb stores in-frame clones only, minus some. The table shows roughly 70,000 clones, with around 85% occurring only once. The sequences come from peripheral blood, collected on day 0 of AZD1222 vaccination. These receptors came from an adult in good health.

The genes are TRBV14 and TRBJ2-4; tentative D call: TRBD2 (5 bases). V was cut by 4 bases and J by 10 bases, with 17 bases left in between. The CDR3 is 14 residues long. Germline V CDR1 and CDR2: SGHDN, FVKESK. CDR3: CASSRSLGARIQYF. Written as DNA, the CDR3 is TGTGCCAGCAGCCGTTCCTTGGGAGCCAGAATTCAGTACTTC.

This chain joins TRBV27 and TRBJ1-6, with D tentatively TRBD1 (5 bases). CDR3 size: 15 residues. V lost 5 bases, J lost 5 bases, and 13 bases lay in between. CDR1 is MNHEY and CDR2 is SMNVEV in the germline V gene (reference sequence). CDR3 DNA sequence: TGTGCCAGCAGTACCGGCGGGGCTAATAATTCACCCCTCCACTTT. The encoded protein is CASSTGGANNSPLHF.

CDR3 protein: CAGGGQPQHF. In DNA, the CDR3 is TGTGCCGGGGGGGGTCAGCCCCAGCATTTT. This sequence joins TRBV6-5 and TRBJ1-5, with D maybe TRBD1 (5 bases). Trimming shortened V by 11 bases and J by 6 bases, and 8 bases separated the two germline ends. Looked up from germline, CDR1 is MNHEY and CDR2 is SVGAGI. The CDR3 is 10 residues long.

The chain recombines TRBV10-2 with TRBJ2-5; D is perhaps TRBD1 (5 bases). The V end lost 7 bases, the J end lost 2 bases, and 11 bases lay between the germline ends. CDR3 length: 13 amino acids. Germline-derived CDR1 and CDR2 are WSHSY and SAAADI. CDR3 coding DNA: TGCGCCAGCACCCCGACAGTACAAGAGACCCAGTACTTC. Encoded protein: CASTPTVQETQYF.

The chain employs TRBV28 and TRBJ2-3; perhaps TRBD2 as D (7 bases). Germline CDR1 is MDHEN and CDR2 is SYDVKM. Between the trimmed V and J ends, which lost 3 bases and 5 bases, there was a span of 24 bases. The CDR3 is made up of 18 amino acids. As DNA, the CDR3 is TGTGCCAGCAGTTTTGTCTTAGGGGGGGCGGGAGCGAGAGATACGCAGTATTTT. Protein: CASSFVLGGAGARDTQYF.

The genes are TRBV19 and TRBJ1-3; 8 nucleotides agree with TRBD1. The CDR3 consists of 16 residues. V lost 2 bases and J lost 2; bases outside the gene matches: 5. CDR1 and CDR2 from the germline V gene are LNHDA and SQIVND (reference sequence). CDR3 sequence (DNA): TGTGCCAGTAGTATACAGGGGGCGCATACTGGAAACACCATATATTTT. This gives the protein CASSIQGAHTGNTIYF.

This chain links TRBV2 with TRBJ1-6; possible D gene TRBD1, 5 bases. The CDR3 spans 15 residues. CDR1 SNHLY and CDR2 FYNNEI come from the germline V gene. The V end was cut by 7 bases, the J end by 8 bases, with 18 bases between. This CDR3 reads CASNSPDGGDSPLHF. Written as DNA, the CDR3 is TGTGCCAGCAACTCGCCGGACGGAGGGGATTCACCCCTCCACTTT.

V and J are TRBV6-1 and TRBJ2-3, with D possibly being TRBD1 or TRBD2 (5 bases each). Germline V CDR1 and CDR2: MNHNS, SASEGT. Trimming took off 2 bases at V and 5 bases at J, with 11 bases between the two ends. There are 14 residues in the CDR3. CDR3 DNA sequence: TGTGCCAGCAGTGAAATATTTGGGGGAGATACGCAGTATTTT. Protein sequence: CASSEIFGGDTQYF.

The gene calls are TRBV5-1 and TRBJ1-3; D is unresolved. The CDR3 spans 18 residues. V lost 1 base and J lost 7, with 24 bases in between. Germline V gene data show CDR1 as SGHRS and CDR2 as YFSETQ. The CDR3 nucleotides are TGCGCCAGCAGCTTGTTAATGTTGAGGTCGTCTCAGCCCAACACCATATATTTT. Translating gives CASSLLMLRSSQPNTIYF.

The rearrangement uses TRBV10-3 and TRBJ1-2; 9 bases align to TRBD1. The CDR3 runs to 13 residues. Germline lookup yields CDR1 ENHRY and CDR2 SYGVKD. V shed 8 bases and J 3 bases; nucleotides not matched to a gene: 4. CDR3 DNA sequence: TGTGCCATCGGGTGGACAGGGGACTATGGCTACACCTTC. Residues: CAIGWTGDYGYTF.

The genes are TRBV3-1 (or the pseudogene TRBV3-2) and TRBJ2-2, with no clear D. CDR3 length: 13 residues. Germline assignment: CDR1 LGHDT and CDR2 YNNKEL (reference sequence). The V end lost 5 bases, the J end lost 6 bases, and 10 bases lay between the germline ends. CDR3 in amino acids: CASSNTPAGELFF. The CDR3 DNA is TGTGCCAGCAGCAACACCCCCGCCGGGGAGCTGTTTTTT.

The rearrangement joins TRBV27 to TRBJ2-1; D remains unclear. Germline V gene lookup returns CDR1 MNHEY and CDR2 SMNVEV (reference sequence). The CDR3 is 13 residues long. Between the trimmed V and J ends, which lost 2 bases and 4 bases, there was a span of 6 bases. The CDR3 here is CASSLTPYNEQFF. The CDR3 DNA reads TGTGCCAGCAGTTTAACACCTTACAATGAGCAGTTCTTC.

The DNA of the CDR3 is TGTGCCACCAGTGATTCTACTCTCGGTGAGCAGTTCTTC. Amino acids: CATSDSTLGEQFF. The gene calls are TRBV24-1 and TRBJ2-1; D unresolved. Trimming removed 2 bases from V and 9 bases from J, with 10 bases in between. Germline V lookup: CDR1 KGHDR, CDR2 SFDVKD. This CDR3 spans 13 amino acids.

The J gene is TRBJ1-6, the V gene TRBV15; 7 bases line up with TRBD1. The CDR3 contains 14 residues. The trim removed 4 bases at V and 8 bases at J, leaving 5 bases unmatched. The V gene's germline CDR1 is LNHNV and CDR2 YYDKDF (reference sequence). The CDR3, as DNA: TGTGCCACCAGCAAGACAGGGTTGGATTCACCCCTCCACTTT. This encodes CATSKTGLDSPLHF.

The chain is built from TRBV5-5 and TRBJ2-7, with TRBD1 matching over 7 bases. Germline-derived CDR1 and CDR2 are SGHKS and YYEKEE (reference sequence). V lost 0 bases to trimming and J lost 6 bases; unmatched junction nucleotides: 9. The CDR3 runs to 15 residues. CDR3 DNA sequence: TGTGCCAGCAGCTTGGCCGTCGGCAGGGGGTTCGAGCAGTACTTC. Amino acid sequence: CASSLAVGRGFEQYF. Full variable domain (rest looked up from reference TRBV5-5 and TRBJ2-7): DAGVTQSPTHLIKTRGQQVTLRCSPISGHKSVSWYQQVLGQGPQFIFQYYEKEERGRGNFPDRFSARQFPNYSSELNVNALLLGDSALYLCASSLAVGRGFEQYFGPGTRLTVT.

The V gene is TRBV24-1, the J gene TRBJ2-2, with a weak D call TRBD2 (6 bases). Germline CDR1 reads KGHDR; CDR2 reads SFDVKD. With 5 bases removed from V and 2 bases from J, the gap between germline ends came to 11 bases. The CDR3 is made up of 15 amino acids. CDR3 sequence reads: CATSAAGRNTGELFF. The CDR3 DNA follows: TGTGCCACCAGTGCCGCGGGACGAAACACCGGGGAGCTGTTTTTT.

This clone was detected once. The chain recombines TRBV4-2 with TRBJ2-1, with D possibly being TRBD1 or TRBD2 (5 bases each). CDR1 and CDR2 (germline): LGHNA, YNFKEQ. V was shortened by 0 bases and J by 12 bases, with 15 bases between the two germline ends. The CDR3 spans 14 residues. DNA for the CDR3: TGTGCCAGCAGCCAAGATTCAGGGTTTCGGGGGCAGTTCTTC. Amino acids: CASSQDSGFRGQFF.

The CDR3 loop is CASSTGLATEAFF. CDR3 nucleotide sequence: TGTGCCAGCAGCACAGGGTTGGCCACTGAAGCTTTCTTT. The J gene is TRBJ1-1, the V gene TRBV7-9; D is possibly TRBD1 (6 bases). This CDR3 spans 13 amino acids. V was trimmed by 5 bases and J by 4 bases, leaving 11 bases between them. Germline CDR1 SEHNR, CDR2 FQNEAQ (reference sequence). The full variable domain, rest sourced from reference TRBV7-9 and TRBJ1-1, is DTGVSQNPRHKITKRGQNVTFRCDPISEHNRLYWYRQTLGQGPEFLTYFQNEAQLEKSRLLSDRFSAERPKGSFSTLEIQRTEQGDSAMYLCASSTGLATEAFFGQGTRLTVV.

V is TRBV7-8 and J is TRBJ2-3; D is unclear. V was cut by 7 bases and J by 1 base, with 12 bases left in between. The CDR3 is 14 residues long. Germline V gene data show CDR1 as SGHVS and CDR2 as FQNEAQ. The CDR3 coding sequence is TGTGCCAGCAATTGGCAGCCAGGCACAGATACGCAGTATTTT. Protein product: CASNWQPGTDTQYF.

V gene TRBV7-9 combines with J gene TRBJ2-1; 9 nucleotides line up with TRBD1. Germline CDR1 SEHNR, CDR2 FQNEAQ (reference sequence). The V segment lost 4 bases and the J segment 2 bases; nucleotides outside the gene matches: 3. The CDR3 covers 15 residues. The CDR3 loop is CASSSRDRAYNEQFF. The CDR3 DNA reads TGTGCCAGCAGCTCCCGGGACAGGGCCTACAATGAGCAGTTCTTC.

This chain uses TRBV5-6 with TRBJ2-3; tentatively, D is TRBD1 or TRBD2 (6 bases each). V was clipped by 5 bases and J by 3 bases, with 16 bases between them. This CDR3 region has 15 residues. Germline loops: CDR1 SGHDT, CDR2 YYEEEE. The chain's CDR3 is CASRAGGDGTDTQYF. In DNA, the CDR3 is TGTGCCAGCAGGGCCGGGGGCGATGGGACAGATACGCAGTATTTT.

In its sample, this clone was seen once. The chain couples TRBV6-5 to TRBJ2-7; 7 nucleotides match TRBD1. The CDR3 is made up of 15 amino acids. V shed 6 bases, J shed 2 bases, and the junction held 10 bases outside the gene matches. CDR1 and CDR2 (germline): MNHEY, SVGAGI. CDR3 in DNA: TGTGCCAGCAGAGCTCGACAGGGTTACACCTACGAGCAGTACTTC. Protein: CASRARQGYTYEQYF.

This CDR3 reads CASSLSPGQGYQPQHF. The CDR3 nucleotides read TGTGCCAGCAGCTTAAGCCCTGGACAGGGGTATCAGCCCCAGCATTTT. The rearrangement uses TRBV7-8 and TRBJ1-5, with 9 bases that match TRBD1. There are 16 residues in the CDR3. The germline V gene has CDR1 SGHVS and CDR2 FQNEAQ. The V and J ends lost 2 bases and 5 bases, in that order; junction bases with no gene match: 7.